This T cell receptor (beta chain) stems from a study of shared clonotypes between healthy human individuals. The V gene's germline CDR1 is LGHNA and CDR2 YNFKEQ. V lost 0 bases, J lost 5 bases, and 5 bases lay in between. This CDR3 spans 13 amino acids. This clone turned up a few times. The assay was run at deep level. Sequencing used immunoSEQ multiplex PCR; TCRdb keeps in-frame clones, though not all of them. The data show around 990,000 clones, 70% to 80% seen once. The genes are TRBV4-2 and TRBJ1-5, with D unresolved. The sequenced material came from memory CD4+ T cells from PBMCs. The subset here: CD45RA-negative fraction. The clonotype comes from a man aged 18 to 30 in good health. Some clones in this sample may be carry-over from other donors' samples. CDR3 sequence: CASSQDLYQPQHF. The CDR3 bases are TGTGCCAGCAGCCAAGACCTTTATCAGCCCCAGCATTTT.